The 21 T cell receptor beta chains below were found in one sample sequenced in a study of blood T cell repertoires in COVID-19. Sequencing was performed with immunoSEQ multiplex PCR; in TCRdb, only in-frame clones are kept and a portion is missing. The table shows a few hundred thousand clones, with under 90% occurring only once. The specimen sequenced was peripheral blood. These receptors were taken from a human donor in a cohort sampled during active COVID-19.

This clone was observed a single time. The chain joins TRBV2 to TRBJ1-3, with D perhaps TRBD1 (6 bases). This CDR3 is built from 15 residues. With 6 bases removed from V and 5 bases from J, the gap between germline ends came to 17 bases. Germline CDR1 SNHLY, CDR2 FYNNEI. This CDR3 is CASSPRRGARNTIYF. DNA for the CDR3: TGTGCCAGCAGCCCCCGCCGGGGGGCAAGAAACACCATATATTTT. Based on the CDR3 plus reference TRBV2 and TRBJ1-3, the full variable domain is EPEVTQTPSHQVTQMGQEVILRCVPISNHLYFYWYRQILGQKVEFLVSFYNNEISEKSEIFDDQFSVERPDGSNFTLKIRSTKLEDSAMYFCASSPRRGARNTIYFGEGSWLTVV.

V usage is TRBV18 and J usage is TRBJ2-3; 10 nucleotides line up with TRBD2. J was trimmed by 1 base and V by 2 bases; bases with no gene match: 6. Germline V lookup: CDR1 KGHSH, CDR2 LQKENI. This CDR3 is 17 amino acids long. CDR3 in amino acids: CASSPLGTSGGTDTQYF. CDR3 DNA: TGTGCCAGCTCACCATTGGGTACTAGCGGGGGCACAGATACGCAGTATTTT.

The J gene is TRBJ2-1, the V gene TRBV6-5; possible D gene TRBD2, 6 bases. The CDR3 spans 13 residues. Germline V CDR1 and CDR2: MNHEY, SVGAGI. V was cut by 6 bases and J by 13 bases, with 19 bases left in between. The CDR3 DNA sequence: TGTGCCAGCAGACCCCACAACTCGGGAGCCCAGTTCTTC. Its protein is CASRPHNSGAQFF.

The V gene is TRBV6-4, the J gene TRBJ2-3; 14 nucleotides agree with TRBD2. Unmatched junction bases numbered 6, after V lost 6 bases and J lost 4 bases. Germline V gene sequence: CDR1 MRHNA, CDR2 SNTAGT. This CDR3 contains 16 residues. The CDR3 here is CASSPTSGGAPDTQYF. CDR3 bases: TGTGCCAGCAGCCCGACTAGCGGGGGGGCTCCAGATACGCAGTATTTT.

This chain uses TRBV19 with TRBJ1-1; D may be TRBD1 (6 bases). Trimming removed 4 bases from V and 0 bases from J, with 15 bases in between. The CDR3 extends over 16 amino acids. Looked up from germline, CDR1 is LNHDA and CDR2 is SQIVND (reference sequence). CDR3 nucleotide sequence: TGTGCCAGTAGTAGACGGGGACAAACAGTGAACACTGAAGCTTTCTTT. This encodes CASSRRGQTVNTEAFF.

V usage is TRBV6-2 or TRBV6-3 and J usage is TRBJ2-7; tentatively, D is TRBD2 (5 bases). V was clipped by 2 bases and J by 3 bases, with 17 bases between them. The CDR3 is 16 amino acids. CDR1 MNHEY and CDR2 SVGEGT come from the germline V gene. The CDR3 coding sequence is TGTGCCAGCAGTTACAGCGGACCTTATCTATACTACGAGCAGTACTTC. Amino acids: CASSYSGPYLYYEQYF.

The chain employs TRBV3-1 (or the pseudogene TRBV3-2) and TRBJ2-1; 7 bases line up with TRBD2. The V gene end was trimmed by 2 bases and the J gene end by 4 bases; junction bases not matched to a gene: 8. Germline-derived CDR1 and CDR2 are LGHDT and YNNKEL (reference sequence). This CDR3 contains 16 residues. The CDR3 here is CASSQLGGLQYNEQFF. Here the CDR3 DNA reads TGTGCCAGCAGCCAACTTGGGGGACTACAATACAATGAGCAGTTCTTC.

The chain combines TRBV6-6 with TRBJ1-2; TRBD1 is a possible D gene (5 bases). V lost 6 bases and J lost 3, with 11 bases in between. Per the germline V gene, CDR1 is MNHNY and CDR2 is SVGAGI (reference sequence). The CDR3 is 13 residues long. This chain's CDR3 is CASRGPEHYGYTF. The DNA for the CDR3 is TGTGCCAGCAGGGGGCCAGAACACTATGGCTACACCTTC.

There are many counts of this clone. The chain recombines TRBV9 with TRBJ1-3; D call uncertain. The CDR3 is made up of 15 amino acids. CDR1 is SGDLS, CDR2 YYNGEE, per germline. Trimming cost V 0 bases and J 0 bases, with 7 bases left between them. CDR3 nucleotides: TGTGCCAGCAGCGTAGCTTCAGACTCTGGAAACACCATATATTTT. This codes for CASSVASDSGNTIYF.

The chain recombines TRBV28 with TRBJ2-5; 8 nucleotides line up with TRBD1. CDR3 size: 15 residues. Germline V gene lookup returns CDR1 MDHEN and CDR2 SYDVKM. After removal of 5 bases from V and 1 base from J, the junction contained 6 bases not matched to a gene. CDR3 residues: CASSLPTGVQETQYF. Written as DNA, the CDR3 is TGTGCCAGCAGTCTCCCGACAGGGGTCCAAGAGACCCAGTACTTC.

CDR3 in DNA: TGCGCCAGCAGAGAGGACAGGGGAGAGCAGTACTTC. As protein: CASREDRGEQYF. The rearrangement links TRBV5-1 to TRBJ2-7; 9 nucleotides match TRBD1. The germline V gene has CDR1 SGHRS and CDR2 YFSETQ. The CDR3 totals 12 residues. J was trimmed by 7 bases and V by 5 bases; bases with no gene match: 4.

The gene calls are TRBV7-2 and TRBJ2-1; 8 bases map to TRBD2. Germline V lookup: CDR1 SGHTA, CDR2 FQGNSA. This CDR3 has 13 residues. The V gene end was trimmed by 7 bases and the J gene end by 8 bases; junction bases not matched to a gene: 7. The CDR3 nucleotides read TGTGCCAGCACCTCCAGCGGGGGACATGAGCAGTTCTTC. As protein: CASTSSGGHEQFF. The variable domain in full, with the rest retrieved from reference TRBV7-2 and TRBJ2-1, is GAGVSQSPSNKVTEKGKDVELRCDPISGHTALYWYRQSLGQGLEFLIYFQGNSAPDKSGLPSDRFSAERTGGSVSTLTIQRTQQEDSAVYLCASTSSGGHEQFFGPGTRLTVL.

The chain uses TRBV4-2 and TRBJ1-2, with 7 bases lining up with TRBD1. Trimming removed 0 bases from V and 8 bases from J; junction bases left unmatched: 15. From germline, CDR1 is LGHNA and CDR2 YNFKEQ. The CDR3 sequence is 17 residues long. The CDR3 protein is CASSQDILLTGKRGYTF. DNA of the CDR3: TGTGCCAGCAGCCAAGATATCCTCCTGACAGGGAAGCGAGGCTACACCTTC.

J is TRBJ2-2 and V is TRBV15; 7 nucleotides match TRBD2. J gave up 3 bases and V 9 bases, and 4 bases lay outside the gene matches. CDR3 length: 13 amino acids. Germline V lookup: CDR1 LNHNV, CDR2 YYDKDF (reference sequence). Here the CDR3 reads CATGEGYTGELFF. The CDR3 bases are TGTGCCACGGGGGAGGGGTACACCGGGGAGCTGTTTTTT.

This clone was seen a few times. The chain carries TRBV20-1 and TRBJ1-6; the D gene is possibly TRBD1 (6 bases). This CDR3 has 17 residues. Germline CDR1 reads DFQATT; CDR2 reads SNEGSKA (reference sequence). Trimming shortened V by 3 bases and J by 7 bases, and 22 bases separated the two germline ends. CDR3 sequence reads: CSASGGQLGLLNSPLHF. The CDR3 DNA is TGCAGTGCTAGTGGGGGGCAGCTCGGCCTATTAAATTCACCCCTCCACTTT.

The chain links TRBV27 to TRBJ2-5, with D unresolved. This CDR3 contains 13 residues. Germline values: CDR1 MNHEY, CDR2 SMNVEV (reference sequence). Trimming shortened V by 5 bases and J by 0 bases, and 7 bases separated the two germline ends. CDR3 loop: CASSIRYQETQYF. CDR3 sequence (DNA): TGTGCCAGCAGTATCCGGTACCAAGAGACCCAGTACTTC.

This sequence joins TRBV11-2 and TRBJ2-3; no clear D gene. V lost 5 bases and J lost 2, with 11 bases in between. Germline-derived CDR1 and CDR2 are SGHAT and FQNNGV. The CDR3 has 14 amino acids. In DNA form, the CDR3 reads TGTGCCAGCAGCCCTAATTTTATCACAGATACGCAGTATTTT. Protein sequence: CASSPNFITDTQYF.

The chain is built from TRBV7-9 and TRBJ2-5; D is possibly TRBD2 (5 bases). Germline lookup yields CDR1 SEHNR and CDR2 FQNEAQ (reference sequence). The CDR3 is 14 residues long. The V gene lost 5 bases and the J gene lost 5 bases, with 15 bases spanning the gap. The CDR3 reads CASSPRTARETQYF. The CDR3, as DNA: TGTGCCAGCAGCCCCAGGACTGCCCGGGAGACCCAGTACTTC.

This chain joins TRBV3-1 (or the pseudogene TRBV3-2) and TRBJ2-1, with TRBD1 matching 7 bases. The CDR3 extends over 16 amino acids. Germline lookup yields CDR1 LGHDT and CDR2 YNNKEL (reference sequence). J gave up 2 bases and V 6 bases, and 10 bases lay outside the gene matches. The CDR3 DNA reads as TGTGCCAGCAGGTCCTACCTTCAGGGGGCCTACAATGAGCAGTTCTTC. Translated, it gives CASRSYLQGAYNEQFF.

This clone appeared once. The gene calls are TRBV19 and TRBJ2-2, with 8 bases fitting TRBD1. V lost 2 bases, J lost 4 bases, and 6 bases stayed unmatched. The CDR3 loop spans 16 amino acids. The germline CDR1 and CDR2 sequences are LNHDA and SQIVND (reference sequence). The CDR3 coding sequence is TGTGCCAGTAGTATACAGGGGGCGAGGGGCACCGGGGAGCTGTTTTTT. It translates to CASSIQGARGTGELFF.

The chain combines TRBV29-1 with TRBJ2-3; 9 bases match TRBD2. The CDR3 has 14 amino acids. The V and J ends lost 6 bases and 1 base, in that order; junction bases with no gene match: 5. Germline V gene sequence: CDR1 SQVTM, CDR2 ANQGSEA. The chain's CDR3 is CSVAGGRGTDTQYF. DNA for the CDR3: TGCAGCGTGGCGGGAGGGCGGGGCACAGATACGCAGTATTTT.